This T cell receptor beta chain was sequenced in a study of blood T cell repertoires in COVID-19. Turning to the study itself: PBMCs, B-cell-depleted T cells, or T cells provided the cDNA or gDNA that made up the material.

Losses at the gene ends were 4 bases for V and 0 bases for J; bases not matched to a gene: 1. The CDR3 is 15 amino acids. Germline CDR1 reads SNHLY; CDR2 reads FYNNEI. Clinical history as reported by participants underpinned cohort assignment. Symptom resolution, clearance, or two negative PCRs marked donors in Cohort 3 as recovered. As processed by the authors: Amplification with reference gene primers provided the estimates of nucleated cell counts. Sequencing used immunoSEQ multiplex PCR; TCRdb keeps in-frame clones, though not all of them. V and J calls and clone size are those listed in that table; D and trimming were worked out from the DNA. Of around 220,000 clones listed, about 90% are singletons.

V usage is TRBV2 and J usage is TRBJ2-7; 12 bases map to TRBD2. The receptor was isolated from a woman in her late teens or twenties who had recovered from COVID-19. Material for sequencing was PBMCs or T cells enriched from blood (not recorded which). CDR3 in DNA: TGTGCCAGCAGTGGGGGACTAGCGGGCTCCTACGAGCAGTACTTC. Translating it yields CASSGGLAGSYEQYF.